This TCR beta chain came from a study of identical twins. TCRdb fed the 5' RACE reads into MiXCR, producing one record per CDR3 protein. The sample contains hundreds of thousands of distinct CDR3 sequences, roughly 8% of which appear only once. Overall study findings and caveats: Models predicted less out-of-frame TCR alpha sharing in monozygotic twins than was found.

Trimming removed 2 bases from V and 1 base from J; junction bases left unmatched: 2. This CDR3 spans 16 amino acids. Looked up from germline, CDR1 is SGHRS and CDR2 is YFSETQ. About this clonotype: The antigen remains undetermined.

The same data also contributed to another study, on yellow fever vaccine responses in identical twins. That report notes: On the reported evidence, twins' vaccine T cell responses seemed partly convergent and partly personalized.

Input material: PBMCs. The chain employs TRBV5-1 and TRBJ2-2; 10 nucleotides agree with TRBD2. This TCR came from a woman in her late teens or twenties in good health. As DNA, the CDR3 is TGCGCCAGCAGCTTACTAGCGGGGAAGAACACCGGGGAGCTGTTTTTT. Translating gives CASSLLAGKNTGELFF.